A single sample is the source of the 20 T cell receptor beta chains below, sequenced in a study of beta chain features in type 1 diabetes (dated by TCRdb to between 2017 and 2018). Their cognate antigens are unknown. The library was built by means of the immunoSEQ multiplex PCR assay. The entire amount of isolated RNA was reverse transcribed using the High Capacity cDNA Reverse Transcription Kit, so the sequenced TCRB transcripts were expressed ones. The source is immuneACCESS, and TCRdb retained only in-frame sequences with V and J called. Part of the clones is not carried over; for the studies checked, unresolved V genes explain less than half of this, and the remainder is unexplained. The sample profile shows 100,000 to 150,000 clones; 17% of them were found once. 2.6% of the sample belongs to the ten largest clones. Beyond this particular receptor, the publication reports: Type 1 diabetes patients showed a moderate but significant shortening of TCRB CDR3 length in all four CD4+ subsets.

Sequencing was performed on central memory CD4+ T cells from blood. Receptor source: a man aged 18 to 30 with type 1 diabetes.

CDR3 loop: CAWNSRSSYNEQFF. DNA for the CDR3: TGTGCCTGGAACAGCCGGAGCTCCTACAATGAGCAGTTCTTC. The chain employs TRBV30 and TRBJ2-1; D ambiguous. Looked up from germline, CDR1 is GTSNPN and CDR2 is SVGIG (reference sequence). Trimming removed 4 bases at V and 0 bases at J, with 10 bases between. The CDR3 consists of 14 residues.

This clone was counted only a few times. The chain combines TRBV30 with TRBJ2-2; 7 nucleotides align to TRBD2. This CDR3 has 15 amino acids. The V segment lost 0 bases and the J segment 4 bases; nucleotides outside the gene matches: 5. Germline CDR1 and CDR2: GTSNPN and SVGIG (reference sequence). The chain's CDR3 is CAWSVAPGGTGELFF. The CDR3 bases are TGTGCCTGGAGTGTAGCCCCGGGGGGCACCGGGGAGCTGTTTTTT.

This clone was counted between two and nine times. The rearrangement uses TRBV10-3 and TRBJ2-5, with 7 bases fitting TRBD2. Unmatched junction bases numbered 9, after V lost 10 bases and J lost 4 bases. The CDR3 spans 13 residues. The V gene's germline CDR1 is ENHRY and CDR2 SYGVKD. The CDR3 loop reads CANWGGPPETQYF. The CDR3 region has the DNA TGTGCCAACTGGGGGGGACCACCAGAGACCCAGTACTTC.

This clone was picked up a small number of times. The V gene is TRBV30, the J gene TRBJ1-4, with 7 bases matching TRBD1. J lost 8 bases, V lost 2 bases, and 11 bases had no gene match. The CDR3 is 15 amino acids. Germline-derived CDR1 and CDR2 are GTSNPN and SVGIG (reference sequence). CDR3 coding DNA: TGTGCCTGGAGTCCGTTAGCTTCCAGGGGGGAAAAACTGTTTTTT. It translates to CAWSPLASRGEKLFF.

V and J are TRBV29-1 and TRBJ2-7; D is undetermined. The CDR3 extends over 12 amino acids. Per the germline V gene, CDR1 is SQVTM and CDR2 is ANQGSEA. Trimming removed 4 bases at V and 2 bases at J, with 9 bases between. CDR3 sequence: CSVVAQTYEQYF. In DNA, the CDR3 is TGCAGCGTTGTCGCCCAGACCTACGAGCAGTACTTC.

J is TRBJ1-4 and V is TRBV7-2, with TRBD1 identical over 7 bases. Germline V gene sequence: CDR1 SGHTA, CDR2 FQGNSA. This CDR3 has 15 residues. J lost 4 bases, V lost 5 bases, and 7 bases had no gene match. The CDR3 DNA reads as TGTGCCAGCAGCCCAAGACAGGGAAATAATGAAAAACTGTTTTTT. It is translated as CASSPRQGNNEKLFF.

This clone has a handful of counts. The rearrangement joins TRBV15 to TRBJ2-1; D gene unclear. V shed 11 bases and J shed 8 bases, with 22 bases lying between them. The CDR3 spans 14 residues. The germline V gene has CDR1 LNHNV and CDR2 YYDKDF (reference sequence). CDR3 in DNA: TGTGCCGCCCGAAGTAACCCGCCGCAAGATGAGCAGTTCTTC. This codes for CAARSNPPQDEQFF.

V and J are TRBV11-3 and TRBJ2-3; D unclear. The CDR3 contains 12 residues. CDR1 is SGHNT and CDR2 is YENEEA in the germline V gene. V was pared by 5 bases and J by 5 bases, with 8 bases between. The CDR3 DNA reads TGTGCCAGCAGCCGGACCGGAGATACGCAGTATTTT. This gives the protein CASSRTGDTQYF.

This rearrangement joins TRBV7-9 to TRBJ2-7, with a weak D call TRBD1 (6 bases). Germline CDR1 reads SEHNR; CDR2 reads FQNEAQ (reference sequence). Trimming removed 1 base from V and 2 bases from J, with 6 bases in between. The CDR3 sequence is 13 residues long. CDR3 coding DNA: TGTGCCAGCAGCTTAGGGACAGCCTACGAGCAGTACTTC. As protein: CASSLGTAYEQYF.

J is TRBJ2-2 and V is TRBV30; 10 bases are shared with TRBD2. V dropped 4 bases and J dropped 6; count of bases not matched to a gene: 5. The germline V gene encodes CDR1 GTSNPN and CDR2 SVGIG (reference sequence). The CDR3 loop spans 14 amino acids. CDR3 DNA sequence: TGTGCCTGGACTCTAGCGGGGGCGGCCGGGGAGCTGTTTTTT. As protein: CAWTLAGAAGELFF.

V gene TRBV6-6 combines with J gene TRBJ1-4, with no clear D. Germline V gene data show CDR1 as MNHNY and CDR2 as SVGAGI (reference sequence). The CDR3 runs 13 residues. The ends were cut back, 5 bases at V and 8 bases at J, with 12 bases in the middle. CDR3 amino acids: CASSPGGEEKLFF. The DNA for the CDR3 is TGTGCCAGCAGTCCCGGTGGAGAAGAAAAACTGTTTTTT.

The V gene is TRBV5-1, the J gene TRBJ1-1; D unclear. Germline V gene sequence: CDR1 SGHRS, CDR2 YFSETQ. V lost 0 bases and J 1 base, leaving 10 bases between the germline ends. The CDR3 covers 15 residues. Here the CDR3 reads CASSLGKGPNTEAFF. CDR3 bases: TGCGCCAGCAGCTTGGGGAAAGGGCCGAACACTGAAGCTTTCTTT.

This chain links TRBV28 with TRBJ2-4; D may be TRBD2 (6 bases). V was cut by 3 bases and J by 0 bases, with 18 bases left in between. Germline V gene lookup returns CDR1 MDHEN and CDR2 SYDVKM. The CDR3 has 18 amino acids. In nucleotides, the CDR3 is TGTGCCAGCAGTTTGGCGCAGGACGGCGGGATAGCCAAAAACATTCAGTACTTC. Translated, it gives CASSLAQDGGIAKNIQYF.

The rearrangement links TRBV7-2 to TRBJ2-1; a weak D match, TRBD1 (5 bases). Trimming took off 5 bases at V and 0 bases at J, with 11 bases between the two ends. The CDR3 has 15 residues. Germline V gives CDR1 SGHTA, CDR2 FQGNSA. The CDR3 spells CASSPTVLSYNEQFF. CDR3 nucleotides: TGTGCCAGCAGCCCGACAGTTCTCTCCTACAATGAGCAGTTCTTC.

The chain uses TRBV5-4 and TRBJ2-6; no clear D. CDR3 length equals 17 residues. Per the germline V gene, CDR1 is SGHNT and CDR2 is YYREEE (reference sequence). V lost 0 bases to trimming and J lost 0 bases, with 10 bases between them. In DNA, the CDR3 is TGTGCCAGCAGCTTGGCGGGCCCTAGCTCTGGGGCCAACGTCCTGACTTTC. Translation gives CASSLAGPSSGANVLTF.

V is TRBV2 and J is TRBJ1-3; D possibly corresponds to TRBD1 (5 bases). V shed 3 bases and J shed 4 bases, with 10 bases lying between them. The CDR3 length is 14 residues. Germline V gives CDR1 SNHLY, CDR2 FYNNEI. CDR3 nucleotides: TGTGCCAGCAGTGAGAGTAGGGGAGGAAACACCATATATTTT. Amino acid sequence: CASSESRGGNTIYF.

The genes are TRBV18 and TRBJ2-1; D is ambiguous. V lost 0 bases, J lost 2 bases, and 11 bases lay in between. The CDR3 has 16 residues. CDR1 is KGHSH and CDR2 is LQKENI in the germline V gene. The CDR3 nucleotides read TGTGCCAGCTCACCACCGATGGGGTCAGCCTACAATGAGCAGTTCTTC. It codes for CASSPPMGSAYNEQFF.

The rearrangement joins TRBV29-1 to TRBJ2-7; 9 bases are a match to TRBD2. The germline V gene encodes CDR1 SQVTM and CDR2 ANQGSEA. CDR3 length: 14 residues. V lost 6 bases, J lost 0 bases, and 6 bases stayed unmatched. The CDR3 spells CSVRSGGRSYEQYF. DNA of the CDR3: TGCAGCGTGCGTAGCGGGGGACGCTCCTACGAGCAGTACTTC.

This chain connects TRBV5-4 to TRBJ2-1, with 11 bases matching TRBD2. The germline V gene encodes CDR1 SGHNT and CDR2 YYREEE (reference sequence). V shed 6 bases and J 3 bases; nucleotides not matched to a gene: 2. The CDR3 spans 14 residues. In nucleotides, the CDR3 is TGTGCCAGCACTAGCGGGGGGCGCTACAATGAGCAGTTCTTC. Its translation is CASTSGGRYNEQFF.

For this clone: The same CDR3 can be traced to other DNA sequences in this sample. The CDR3 DNA follows: TGTGCCAGCAGCTTAAGCACAGATACGCAGTATTTT. Protein: CASSLSTDTQYF. V usage is TRBV5-4 and J usage is TRBJ2-3, with D hard to call. Germline V gene lookup returns CDR1 SGHNT and CDR2 YYREEE (reference sequence). V was cut by 2 bases and J by 0 bases, with 1 base left in between. This CDR3 comprises 12 residues. Variable domain in full (rest from reference TRBV5-4 and TRBJ2-3): ETGVTQSPTHLIKTRGQQVTLRCSSQSGHNTVSWYQQALGQGPQFIFQYYREEENGRGNFPPRFSGLQFPNYSSELNVNALELDDSALYLCASSLSTDTQYFGPGTRLTVL.